This TCR beta chain originates from a study of T cell responses to AZD1222 COVID-19 vaccine (dated by TCRdb to the early 2020s). General notes on the study: A total of about 230 trial participants underwent TCR sequencing, of whom 200 to 220 received two doses of AZD1222 and about 25 received two doses of the MenACWY control vaccine. Enrollment into the trials was organized by age into subgroups of 18-55, 56-69 and 70-plus years, and those subgroups contained around 150, 28 and 57 TCR-sequenced participants, respectively.

The sample's time point label, decoded: about 28 days (+/-7) after the second vaccine dose. Because spike-specific TCR depth and breadth did not differ between the two schedules, AZD1222 recipients who got a second dose at roughly 4 weeks were pooled with those who got a second dose at roughly 12 weeks. Samples from vaccinated people were obtained from the UK trials COV001 and COV002, which included a single-blind randomized controlled phase 2/3 trial of AZD1222 (ChAdOx1 nCoV-19) in healthy adults. Trial participant PBMC samples were collected at day 0 and day 28 after the second dose for TCRbeta chain sequencing. The CDR3 regions of human TCRbeta chains were subjected to immunosequencing. Under the source paper's analysis protocol: Repertoire TCRs were matched against a reference library of SARS-CoV-2-specific TCRs generated with the MIRA antigen-specificity platform. Breadth was defined as the fraction of unique TCRs that were SARS-CoV-2-associated. Depth was defined as the fraction of total T cells that were SARS-CoV-2-associated. Using the MIRA data, every spike-specific TCR was mapped to the spike region that the TCR reacted to and assigned to either a CD4 or a CD8 class. Log10-transformed breadth and depth values were compared by one-way ANOVA with Sidak's multiple comparisons tests. In TCRdb, the immuneACCESS table is reduced to in-frame sequences with V and J assigned. These tables do not hold every clone; where another copy was compared, an unresolved V gene accounts for under half, and the others remain unexplained. V and J calls and clone size are given by that table; D and trimming were obtained from the DNA. The sample records 150,000 to 200,000 clones, about 90% of which are singletons. More than 9% of the sample comes from the top ten.

General findings and caveats noted by the study authors: Vaccine-associated CD4 TCRs spanned the whole spike protein, with dominant responses in regions 160-218 and 743-854. Only a handful of AZD1222 recipients were SARS-CoV-2 seropositive at baseline, limiting conclusions about previously exposed vaccinees. Most participants were white British and females outnumbered males, and the authors suggested that clonal diversity may have been underestimated. Reportedly, almost half of the unique spike-specific TCRs recognized epitopes lying outside the regions that are mutated in the B.1.351 and B.1.1.7 variants. A significant rise in spike-specific TCR breadth and depth was observed after two AZD1222 doses relative to day 0 and relative to MenACWY recipients. Because no day 14 peak-response samples were available, the repertoires could be characterized only after the peak T cell response. The 56-69-year group was small, and its depth increase did not reach significance, likely because of low power.

As to this clone: Its antigen target is currently unknown. It has no much larger one-base neighbor in the sample; base qualities were not kept.

This TCR came from an adult who received the AZD1222 COVID-19 vaccine. The specimen comprised peripheral blood, sampled 28 days after the second AZD1222 dose.

The CDR3 in this case is CASTGRNEQYF. The DNA sequence is TGTGCCAGCACGGGACGGAACGAGCAGTACTTC. The sequence joins TRBV3-1 (or the pseudogene TRBV3-2) to TRBJ2-7; the D assignment is uncertain and may be TRBD1 or TRBD2, with 5 bases supporting each. Reading the germline V gene (reference sequence) gives CDR1 LGHDT and CDR2 YNNKEL. Counted from cysteine to phenylalanine, this CDR3 has 11 amino acids. Only CDR3 DNA is held: 33 bases, read in frame from base 1. The germline ends are 9 bases apart after V is trimmed by 7 bases and J by 5 bases.